The source of this T cell receptor (beta chain) is a study of shared clonotypes between healthy human individuals (TCRdb year 2020). About the full investigation: The cohort included a few men and a couple of women between 18 and 49 years of age. To increase sequencing depth and limit assay-specific biases, different laboratories used diverse techniques to prepare libraries and sequence TCR repertoires. Each donor's leukapheresis produced roughly between roughly 0.85 and 9.5 billion PBMCs. For each donor, CD4 naive and CD4 memory were each run on three plates, CD8 naive on two plates, and CD8 memory on one plate. The study deeply sequenced blood TCR repertoires of five healthy adults to estimate repertoire size and the extent of clonotype sharing between individuals.

Study-level results and caveats: Compared with non-shared clonotypes, the clonotypes found in all four sorted-subset donors had higher generation probabilities. Sharing across a few donors was observed for about 5% of naive CD4, 3% to 3.5% of naive CD8, 2.3% of memory CD4, and roughly 0.4% of memory CD8 clonotypes. Naive subsets generally had larger estimated clonotype richness than memory subsets did. Even with the large sequencing depth, rarefaction of the sorted-subset datasets indicated that sequencing was incomplete. Based on pairwise subsampling, the degree of clonotype sharing among donors was expected to be affected by sequencing depth. Only blood was sampled, and tissue TCR repertoires likely differ from those in blood. Because the study included only a small number of donors, the genetic and exposure-history diversity represented was limited.

Using the deep immunoSEQ assay, TCR CDR3 regions were amplified from genomic DNA by multiplex PCR. Extracted genomic DNA from each cell subset was distributed evenly across all wells of several immunoSEQ 96-well plates, and each plate was treated as a replicate. For sorted subsets, around 0.2 ug genomic DNA, equal to approximately 30,000 T cell genomes, was loaded into each replicate PCR. Purified libraries were quantified with a Qubit 3.0 fluorometer, sized on a Bioanalyzer 2100, and re-quantified with the KAPA Library Quantification kit. A separate single-read 150-cycle Illumina NextSeq 550 flow cell was used to sequence each immunoSEQ 96-well plate. The authors' pipeline ran thus. The immunoSEQ output contained only junctional sequences without quality scores, so filtering could not match that applied to full-length reads. To assign V/J genes and CDR3, sequences were annotated using PyIR, a Python wrapper for IgBLAST v1.9, with IMGT germline references. Reads with weak V/J assignments (E-value above 1e-6), missing CDR3, stop codons, out-of-frame junctions, or ambiguous translated residues were removed. V3J clonotypes were defined as sequences sharing an identical inferred V gene, J gene, and CDR3 amino acid sequence. To compute the percentage overlap between repertoires, the number of shared unique clonotypes was divided by the size of the smaller repertoire. Three approaches were used to assess repertoire richness: RTK rarefaction, the Chao1 estimator, and Recon v2.1 estimates of unobserved clonotypes. Generation probabilities were computed with OLGA for all TCRbeta clonotypes obtained by the gDNA method from a handful of donors. TCRdb holds this immuneACCESS table with in-frame rearrangements only. Some clones are missing; in checked studies, unresolved V genes explain under half, and the rest has no known cause. The V and J calls and clone size come from that table; D and trimming were worked out from the DNA. In all, the sample holds 600,000 to 750,000 clones, and approximately 77% of those were seen once. More than 1.5% of the sample belongs to the ten largest clones.

The donors were healthy, HIV-negative adults who had no recently reported acute infections or vaccinations. Every donor was a Caucasian adult living in Nashville, Tennessee, USA. CD4+ T cells were enriched by magnetic negative selection; naive cells were then positively selected on CD45RA, and the negative fraction formed the memory subset. After blood collection by leukapheresis, PBMCs were isolated using Ficoll-Histopaque density gradient centrifugation and then cryopreserved in the vapor phase of liquid nitrogen. Purity and quantity of every magnetically sorted T cell population were checked by analytical flow cytometry. From each sorted fraction, genomic DNA was isolated and quantified by UV absorbance on a Nanodrop 2000c. This clone is considered medium-sized (0.01 to 0.1%). Its antigen is not yet known. Per-base qualities were not stored, and no clone one base away is much larger. Its CDR3 holds 14 amino acids, cysteine through phenylalanine. The kept DNA is CDR3 alone, 42 bases in frame from the first base. In the germline V gene (reference sequence), CDR1 corresponds to LNHDA and CDR2 to SQIVND. V lost 8 bases and J lost 4 bases; the stretch between them is 17 bases long.

The sequence came from a woman in her twenties or thirties in good health. This receptor chain uses TRBV19 and TRBJ1-1, with no D gene named confidently. Sequencing input: memory CD4+ T cells sorted from blood. What this sample's cell subset or site label stands for: CD45RA-negative fraction. CDR3 loop: CASSPPGTVTEAFF. In nucleotide form, the sequence is TGTGCCAGTTCGCCCCCGGGCACAGTCACTGAAGCTTTCTTT.